This TCR beta chain originates from a study of identical twins (dated by TCRdb to the mid-2010s). With respect to the entire study: To test whether fetal clonotypes persist, the study used deep sequencing on TCR alpha and beta repertoires from monozygotic twins, unrelated adults of various ages, and cord blood. Replicate twin experiments were performed at different times using different library preparation protocols to rule out contamination. Broader findings and caveats from the paper: Conclusions relied on cross-sectional statistical analysis, since the same donors could not be followed over many years. Excess twin sharing in beta out-of-frame sequences was weaker because fewer shared sequences lowered the signal-to-noise ratio. Abundant cord blood beta clonotypes carried fewer insertions; young adult naive repertoires showed a weaker similar trend, while memory repertoires showed none. In monozygotic twins, out-of-frame TCR alpha sharing was systematically underestimated by recombination models, although the models agreed with sharing between unrelated individuals. Invariant T cells such as MAIT and iNKT could partly confound zero-insertion analyses, though diverse VJ usage argued against this for most clonotypes. Compared with coincidental sharing between unrelated individuals, out-of-frame TCR alpha sequences shared between twins had an excess of sequences with low generation probability.

A few counts support this clonotype. Its antigen has not been determined. There are no base qualities to consult, and no much larger clone falls within one base. Every donor was a healthy Caucasian. The twin cohort comprised three pairs of female monozygotic twins, all aged roughly 18 to 30 years. Miltenyi CD45RO+ enrichment and human naive T-cell isolation kits were used to isolate memory (CD45RO+) and naive T cells from PBMC. The germline V gene sets CDR1 to SGHRS and CDR2 to YFSETQ. Including the terminal cysteine and phenylalanine, the CDR3 comprises 16 residues. Only the CDR3 region is kept as DNA, spanning 48 bases read in frame from base 1. V is reduced by 4 bases and J by 2 bases, leaving a spacing of 16 bases between them. The library relied on 5' RACE. The instrument was an Illumina HiSeq 2000. A universal primer binding site was added through template switching, and the final cDNA carried a unique molecular identifier so that TCR cDNA molecules could be counted accurately. Specific primers in the conserved constant-segment region were used to synthesize first-strand cDNA for TCR alpha and beta chains. Each cDNA library was double barcoded, with a SMART-Mk sample barcode plus Illumina barcodes, to control for contamination. TruSeq adapter sequences, together with Illumina sample barcodes, were added in two successive PCR steps. Sequencing of the TCR alpha and beta cDNA libraries was done on the Illumina HiSeq platform using custom primers. From the authors' description of their analysis: MiGEC was used to process raw reads and extract unique molecular identifiers, and MiXCR was used to find CDR3 positions. Recombination models were inferred per individual with the repgenHMM and IGoR tools using an EM algorithm. The tcR package in R was used for shared clonotype analysis, with sharing normalized by the product of cloneset sizes. Out-of-frame nonproductive sequences were analyzed to study raw recombination free of thymic and clonal selection effects. Clones were called with MiXCR by TCRdb after fastp trimmed the public reads at Q25, and only in-frame beta chains were retained. Every distinct CDR3 protein forms one entry, paired with its most common genes and DNA. TCRdb, rather than the study authors, made the V and J calls. The sample profile shows 310,000 or so distinct CDR3 sequences; approximately 8% of them were found once. The ten largest make up over 2% of the sample.

The sample was also reused in another study, on yellow fever vaccine responses in identical twins. As the second publication notes: The authors reported that the T cell response to vaccination in identical twins appeared partly convergent and partly personalized. In identical twins, the study followed T cell clones that responded to the vaccine with precision.

Source material: memory (CD45RO+) T cells sorted from blood. This specimen's cell subset or site label, interpreted: CD45RO+ enriched T cells. The receptor's source is a young woman in good health. The chain is assembled from TRBV5-1 and TRBJ2-1; the D element could tentatively be TRBD1 or TRBD2, as 6 bases agree for each. In nucleotides, the sequence is TGCGCCAGCAGCCCGGCGGGGACATGGGCCTACAATGAGCAGTTCTTC. It is translated as CASSPAGTWAYNEQFF.